Following are 5 T cell receptor beta chains from one sample sequenced in a study of cytomegalovirus exposure and HLA in healthy donors. Here immunoSEQ multiplex PCR was the method, and the copy in TCRdb shows in-frame clones only, minus some. The sample has 65,000 or so clones, 92% seen once. Sequencing was performed on PBMCs. The receptors shown here come from a woman between 18 and 30 years old in good health and CMV-seronegative.

Here the CDR3 reads CASSLAGDNEKLFF. The CDR3 DNA sequence: TGTGCCAGCAGCTTAGCAGGGGATAATGAAAAACTGTTTTTT. The chain uses TRBV7-6 and TRBJ1-4, with D possibly matching TRBD1 (5 bases). V shed 0 bases and J shed 4 bases, with 6 bases lying between them. The CDR3 is 14 residues long. Looked up from germline, CDR1 is SGHVS and CDR2 is FNYEAQ.

The chain carries TRBV5-8 and TRBJ2-6; 7 bases line up with TRBD1. CDR3 length: 16 amino acids. With 5 bases clipped from V and 0 bases from J, the junction kept 5 bases outside the gene matches. CDR1 is SGHTS and CDR2 is YDEGEE in the germline V gene. CDR3 region: CASSTDRTSGANVLTF. The CDR3 nucleotides read TGTGCCAGCAGTACGGACAGGACCTCTGGGGCCAACGTCCTGACTTTC.

The rearrangement links TRBV18 to TRBJ1-3; D perhaps matches TRBD1 (6 bases). V shed 0 bases and J shed 3 bases, with 15 bases lying between them. CDR1 is KGHSH, CDR2 LQKENI, per germline. The CDR3 loop spans 17 amino acids. The DNA for the CDR3 is TGTGCCAGCTCACCACCTAATGGGGGCGCGTATGGAAACACCATATATTTT. Protein: CASSPPNGGAYGNTIYF.

The chain has TRBV27 and TRBJ1-1; D gene uncertain. The CDR3 runs 14 residues. Germline V CDR1 and CDR2: MNHEY, SMNVEV (reference sequence). Between the trimmed V and J ends, which lost 6 bases and 1 base, there was a span of 12 bases. CDR3: CASSPREWNTEAFF. Written as DNA, the CDR3 is TGTGCCAGCAGCCCGAGGGAGTGGAACACTGAAGCTTTCTTT.

The J gene is TRBJ2-7, the V gene TRBV5-1; TRBD1 agrees at 7 bases. J was trimmed by 0 bases and V by 1 base; bases with no gene match: 7. The CDR3 contains 16 residues. Germline CDR1 and CDR2: SGHRS and YFSETQ. CDR3 nucleotide sequence: TGCGCCAGCAGCTTGTTTCCGGGACAGAGCTCCTACGAGCAGTACTTC. Protein sequence: CASSLFPGQSSYEQYF.